This T cell receptor beta chain was documented in a study of cytotoxic CD8 clonotypes in ibrutinib-treated CLL. General study points: There were few public clonotypes, and on treatment they contracted or stayed stable. Clonality went up at the time of ibrutinib response, stayed stable in sustained remission, and later dropped back toward its baseline level at progression. Baseline clonality, higher than in age-matched healthy donors, tracked circulating CD8+ T-cell counts.

Concerning this clone itself: Its antigen is unidentified.

Using immunoSEQ multiplex PCR, the repertoire was profiled, and TCRdb retains in-frame clones only, with some absent. The profile covers 150,000 to 200,000 clones, with more than 80% appearing a single time and about 4.3% taken by the ten largest. The sequences come from PBMCs, collected after 24 months of ibrutinib treatment. This sequence was found in a human donor with chronic lymphocytic leukemia.

Written as DNA, the CDR3 is TGTGCCAGCAGGCGCGCAGTCTACAATGAGCAGTTCTTC. The encoded protein is CASRRAVYNEQFF. The gene calls are TRBV27 and TRBJ2-7, with no clear D. The J call may be in error: the DNA end matches TRBJ2-1 better. Germline V gene lookup returns CDR1 MNHEY and CDR2 SMNVEV (reference sequence). This CDR3 has 13 amino acids.